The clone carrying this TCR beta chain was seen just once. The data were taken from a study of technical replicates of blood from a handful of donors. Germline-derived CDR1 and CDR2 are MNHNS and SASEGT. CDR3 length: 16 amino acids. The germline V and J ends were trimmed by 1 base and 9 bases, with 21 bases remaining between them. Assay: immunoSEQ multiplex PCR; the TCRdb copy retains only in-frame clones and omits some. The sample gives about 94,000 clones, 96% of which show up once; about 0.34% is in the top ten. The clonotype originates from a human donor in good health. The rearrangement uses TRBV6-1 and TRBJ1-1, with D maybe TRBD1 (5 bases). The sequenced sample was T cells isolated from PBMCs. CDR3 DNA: TGTGCCAGCAGTGAAGATGGTAGGGGATCGGGTTTGAAAGCTTTCTTT. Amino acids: CASSEDGRGSGLKAFF.